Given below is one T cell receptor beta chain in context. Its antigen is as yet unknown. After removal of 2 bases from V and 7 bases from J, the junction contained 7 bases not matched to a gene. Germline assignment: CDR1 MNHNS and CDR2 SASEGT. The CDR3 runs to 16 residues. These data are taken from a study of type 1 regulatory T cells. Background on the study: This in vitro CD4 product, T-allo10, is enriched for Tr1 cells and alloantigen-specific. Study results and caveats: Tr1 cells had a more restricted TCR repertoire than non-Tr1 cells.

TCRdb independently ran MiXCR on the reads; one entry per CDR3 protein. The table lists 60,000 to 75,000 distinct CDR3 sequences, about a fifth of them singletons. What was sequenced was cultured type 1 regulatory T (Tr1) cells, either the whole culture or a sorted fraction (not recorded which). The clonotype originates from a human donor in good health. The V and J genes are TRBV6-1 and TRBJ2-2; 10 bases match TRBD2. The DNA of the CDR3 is TGTGCCAGCAGTGAACGAAGCGGGAGGGCCGGCGGGGAGCTGTTTTTT. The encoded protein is CASSERSGRAGGELFF.